This T cell receptor beta chain derives from a study of blood T cell repertoires in COVID-19. Per the germline V gene, CDR1 is MDHEN and CDR2 is SYDVKM. The CDR3 is 12 amino acids. V lost 6 bases and J 5 bases, leaving 10 bases between the germline ends. Profiled with immunoSEQ multiplex PCR; TCRdb holds only in-frame clones, not every one. Among 200,000 to 250,000 clones listed, 84% were seen once. The chain couples TRBV28 to TRBJ1-1; possible D gene TRBD1, 6 bases. The TCR originated in a woman in her forties or fifties with active or convalescent COVID-19. Sequencing was done on a sample of peripheral blood. CDR3 coding DNA: TGTGCCAGCAGACAGGGAAAGACTGAAGCTTTCTTT. Amino acid sequence: CASRQGKTEAFF.